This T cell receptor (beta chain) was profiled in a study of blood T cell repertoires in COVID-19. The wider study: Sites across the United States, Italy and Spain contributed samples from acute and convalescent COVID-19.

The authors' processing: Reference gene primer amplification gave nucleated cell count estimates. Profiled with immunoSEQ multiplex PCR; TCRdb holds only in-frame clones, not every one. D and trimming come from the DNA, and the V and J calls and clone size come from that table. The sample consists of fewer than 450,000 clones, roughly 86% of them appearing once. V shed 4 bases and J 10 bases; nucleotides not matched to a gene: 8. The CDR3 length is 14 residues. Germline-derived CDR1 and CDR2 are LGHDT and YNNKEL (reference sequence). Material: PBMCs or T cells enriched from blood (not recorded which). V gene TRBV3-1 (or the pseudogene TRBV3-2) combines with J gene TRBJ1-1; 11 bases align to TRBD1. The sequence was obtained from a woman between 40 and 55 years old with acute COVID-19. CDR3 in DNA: TGTGCCAGCAGCCCCGGGACAGGGGGATTTCGAGCTTTCTTT. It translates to CASSPGTGGFRAFF.